This T cell receptor (beta chain) was documented in a study of blood T cell repertoires in COVID-19. About the study: Collection of acute and convalescent COVID-19 samples took place in the United States, Italy and Spain. In each case, the material was cDNA or gDNA derived from T cells, B-cell-depleted T cells, or PBMCs.

Per the study methods: Estimation of nucleated cell counts was performed using reference gene primer amplification. Measured with immunoSEQ multiplex PCR; TCRdb has only the in-frame clones, and not every one. V and J calls and clone size come straight from that table; D and trimming were deduced from the DNA. The repertoire has roughly 150,000 clones, around 84% of them found once; the top ten carry almost 10%. This clone showed up just once. CDR1 is SGHKS, CDR2 YYEKEE, per germline (reference sequence). Trimming cost V 5 bases and J 3 bases; bases outside gene matches: 5. This CDR3 is built from 15 residues.

The source material was peripheral blood. This TCR came from a woman aged 50 to 60 with acute or convalescent COVID-19. The V gene is TRBV5-5, the J gene TRBJ2-6; 7 positions match TRBD1. Here the CDR3 reads CASSSRGIGANVLTF. The CDR3 nucleotides read TGTGCCAGCAGTTCCAGGGGGATTGGGGCCAACGTCCTGACTTTC.